Below are 20 T cell receptor beta chains sequenced from a single sample in a study of T-cell memory formation after mild COVID-19. In TCRdb, the 5' RACE reads were re-called with MiXCR into one record per CDR3 protein. This table holds some 150,000 distinct CDR3 sequences, about 19% found once. The sequenced sample consisted of PBMCs or a T cell subset sorted from them (not recorded which). The receptors originated from an adult woman who had mild COVID-19 (a few samples of this study predate the infection). Cell type and time point are not known.

The chain recombines TRBV24-1 with TRBJ2-7; D remains unclear. This CDR3 spans 15 amino acids. With 2 bases removed from V and 3 bases from J, the gap between germline ends came to 13 bases. Germline CDR1 reads KGHDR; CDR2 reads SFDVKD. For the CDR3, the DNA is TGTGCCACCAGTGATTCACAGAGGCTCGACTACGAGCAGTACTTC. Translation: CATSDSQRLDYEQYF.

The chain joins TRBV5-1 to TRBJ2-7, with D possibly TRBD1 on 5 matching bases. Germline V lookup: CDR1 SGHRS, CDR2 YFSETQ. The CDR3 is made up of 14 amino acids. V was pared by 4 bases and J by 0 bases, with 11 bases between. The DNA of the CDR3 is TGCGCCAGCAGCGACGACAGAATCTCCTACGAGCAGTACTTC. Translating gives CASSDDRISYEQYF.

V and J are TRBV5-1 and TRBJ1-3; maybe TRBD1 (5 bases). Trimming took 7 bases from V and 0 from J, leaving 11 bases between them. CDR1 is SGHRS, CDR2 YFSETQ, per germline. The CDR3 covers 14 residues. CDR3: CASGDSNSGNTIYF. The CDR3 DNA sequence: TGCGCCAGCGGAGACAGCAACTCTGGAAACACCATATATTTT.

This clonotype came up a few times. V and J are TRBV12-3 or TRBV12-4 and TRBJ2-1; D is undetermined. V lost 3 bases, J lost 10 bases, and 19 bases lay in between. CDR3 size: 15 residues. In DNA, the CDR3 is TGTGCCAGCAGTTTTATCGTCGGGCAGCCGCAGGAGCAGTTCTTC. Translation gives CASSFIVGQPQEQFF.

This clonotype was seen more than once but under ten times. The CDR3 is CASSSTLAEQYF. CDR3 nucleotide sequence: TGTGCCAGCAGCTCCACCCTGGCCGAGCAGTACTTC. V gene TRBV3-1 combines with J gene TRBJ2-7; D is unclear. Trimming took 5 bases from V and 6 from J, leaving 11 bases between them. The CDR3 sequence is 12 residues long. CDR1 is LGHDT and CDR2 is YNNKEL in the germline V gene (reference sequence).

This clonotype was seen more than once but under ten times. The chain joins TRBV24-1 to TRBJ2-7; a weak D match, TRBD1 (6 bases). Per germline, CDR1 KGHDR and CDR2 SFDVKD. With 5 bases removed from V and 3 bases from J, the gap between germline ends came to 7 bases. There are 12 residues in the CDR3. The CDR3 DNA sequence: TGTGCCACCAGTGTGGACAGCTACGAGCAGTACTTC. It encodes CATSVDSYEQYF.

V gene TRBV10-3 combines with J gene TRBJ2-7; D possibly corresponds to TRBD1 (6 bases). Per the germline V gene, CDR1 is ENHRY and CDR2 is SYGVKD. CDR3 length: 14 amino acids. The V and J ends lost 0 bases and 5 bases respectively, with 11 bases between them. CDR3 nucleotide sequence: TGTGCCATCAGTGAGTCTAACAGGGCCCACGAGCAGTACTTC. Translated: CAISESNRAHEQYF.

The chain joins TRBV20-1 to TRBJ2-7, with 7 bases that match TRBD2. CDR1 is DFQATT, CDR2 SNEGSKA, per germline (reference sequence). The CDR3 runs to 16 residues. Losses at the gene ends were 0 bases for V and 1 base for J; bases not matched to a gene: 9. The CDR3 loop reads CSARDYGSGTSYEQYF. CDR3 in DNA: TGCAGTGCTAGAGATTACGGCAGCGGGACTTCCTACGAGCAGTACTTC.

This clonotype has just a few counts. The rearrangement links TRBV19 to TRBJ2-1; TRBD2 matches 11 bases. This CDR3 has 16 amino acids. Germline V gene data show CDR1 as LNHDA and CDR2 as SQIVND (reference sequence). V lost 3 bases, J lost 7 bases, and 8 bases stayed unmatched. CDR3 residues: CASSIGRLAGRNEQFF. CDR3 DNA sequence: TGTGCCAGTAGTATCGGTAGACTAGCGGGAAGGAATGAGCAGTTCTTC.

This clonotype was picked up a small number of times. V gene TRBV6-5 combines with J gene TRBJ2-3; D is undetermined. The length of the CDR3 is 14 residues. Germline values: CDR1 MNHEY, CDR2 SVGAGI. Trimming stripped 6 bases from V and 0 bases from J, with 10 bases between. The CDR3 DNA is TGTGCCAGCAGAGTACAGTTCAGCACAGATACGCAGTATTTT. This translates into CASRVQFSTDTQYF.

This clonotype was counted between two and nine times. The chain has TRBV6-5 and TRBJ2-1; D is possibly TRBD1 or TRBD2 (6 bases each). The CDR3 totals 15 residues. Germline V gene data show CDR1 as MNHEY and CDR2 as SVGAGI. V was clipped by 0 bases and J by 2 bases, with 8 bases between them. Here the CDR3 DNA reads TGTGCCAGCAGTTACTCGGGGGGCCCCTACAATGAGCAGTTCTTC. This gives the protein CASSYSGGPYNEQFF.

This clonotype was seen a handful of times. The V gene is TRBV7-2, the J gene TRBJ2-1; 14 bases line up with TRBD2. The CDR3 extends over 17 amino acids. Germline lookup yields CDR1 SGHTA and CDR2 FQGNSA. Unmatched junction bases numbered 10, after V lost 5 bases and J lost 7 bases. The CDR3 coding sequence is TGTGCCAGCAGCCAGCTCAGACTAGCGGGAGGGTCGAATGAGCAGTTCTTC. Its translation: CASSQLRLAGGSNEQFF.

This CDR3 reads CASSLADTYTEAFF. In DNA, the CDR3 is TGCGCCAGCAGCTTGGCGGACACCTACACTGAAGCTTTCTTT. The rearrangement uses TRBV5-1 and TRBJ1-1; D may be TRBD1 (5 bases). Germline V CDR1 and CDR2: SGHRS, YFSETQ. V was clipped by 0 bases and J by 3 bases, with 9 bases between them. The CDR3 sequence is 14 residues long.

This clonotype was detected only a few times. This chain's CDR3 is CASNSGSGANVLTF. Here the CDR3 DNA reads TGCGCCAGCAACTCTGGCTCTGGGGCCAACGTCCTGACTTTC. The rearrangement uses TRBV5-1 and TRBJ2-6; D uncertain. CDR1 is SGHRS, CDR2 YFSETQ, per germline. Trimming took 6 bases from V and 0 from J, leaving 7 bases between them. The CDR3 is 14 residues long.

The sample holds many counts of this clonotype. J is TRBJ1-1 and V is TRBV6-6; D remains ambiguous. From germline, CDR1 is MNHNY and CDR2 SVGAGI (reference sequence). V lost 0 bases to trimming and J lost 1 base, with 12 bases between them. This CDR3 comprises 16 residues. The CDR3 DNA reads TGTGCCAGCAGTTACTCGAGGAGCGCAGGGAACACTGAAGCTTTCTTT. Translation: CASSYSRSAGNTEAFF.

The CDR3 loop reads CASSLERQRFGSSTDTQYF. The CDR3 DNA sequence: TGTGCCAGCAGCTTAGAACGGCAGCGGTTCGGATCTAGCACAGATACGCAGTATTTT. The rearrangement links TRBV7-9 to TRBJ2-3, with a possible D match to TRBD2 (5 bases). From germline, CDR1 is SEHNR and CDR2 FQNEAQ (reference sequence). V was pared by 1 base and J by 0 bases, with 20 bases between. This CDR3 has 19 amino acids.

This clonotype was counted only a few times. The chain uses TRBV12-3 or TRBV12-4 and TRBJ1-2; a possible D gene is TRBD1 (5 bases). The V gene lost 1 base and the J gene lost 8 bases, with 17 bases spanning the gap. This CDR3 comprises 15 residues. The CDR3 region has the DNA TGTGCCAGCAGTTTAGGTTCGGGGGGTTCGCTCGGCTACACCTTC. Protein sequence: CASSLGSGGSLGYTF.

V gene TRBV7-9 combines with J gene TRBJ2-1; TRBD1 matches at 10 bases. The CDR3 runs to 15 residues. Germline V CDR1 and CDR2: SEHNR, FQNEAQ (reference sequence). V shed 5 bases and J 5 bases; nucleotides not matched to a gene: 6. The CDR3 here is CASSAGQGINNEQFF. CDR3 sequence (DNA): TGTGCCAGCAGCGCGGGACAGGGGATCAACAATGAGCAGTTCTTC.

The genes are TRBV5-1 and TRBJ2-7; D is possibly TRBD1 (6 bases). The CDR3 covers 14 residues. Trimming cost V 4 bases and J 3 bases, with 14 bases left between them. Germline CDR1 is SGHRS and CDR2 is YFSETQ. The CDR3 bases are TGCGCCAGCAGCCCGGCCGGACAGATCTACGAGCAGTACTTC. This encodes CASSPAGQIYEQYF.

A note on this clonotype: This sequence may be a read error, since a much larger clone differs from it by one base. The rearrangement links TRBV9 to TRBJ2-1; no clear D. V was shortened by 0 bases and J by 0 bases, with 4 bases between the two germline ends. The CDR3 is made up of 14 amino acids. CDR1 SGDLS and CDR2 YYNGEE come from the germline V gene. As DNA, the CDR3 is TGTGCCAGCAGCGTAGAAAGCTCCTACAATGAGCAGTTCTTC. Translating gives CASSVESSYNEQFF.